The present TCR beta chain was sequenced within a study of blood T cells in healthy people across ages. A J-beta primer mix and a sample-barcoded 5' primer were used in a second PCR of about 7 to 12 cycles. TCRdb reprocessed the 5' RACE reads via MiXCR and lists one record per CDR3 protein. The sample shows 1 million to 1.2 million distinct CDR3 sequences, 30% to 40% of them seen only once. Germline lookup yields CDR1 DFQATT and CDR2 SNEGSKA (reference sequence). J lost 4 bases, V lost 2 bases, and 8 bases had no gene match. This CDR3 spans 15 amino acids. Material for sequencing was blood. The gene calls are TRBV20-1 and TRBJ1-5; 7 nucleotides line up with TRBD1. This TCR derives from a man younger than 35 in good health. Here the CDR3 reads CSARLLAGGNQPQHF. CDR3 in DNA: TGCAGTGCTAGATTACTGGCAGGGGGGAATCAGCCCCAGCATTTT.